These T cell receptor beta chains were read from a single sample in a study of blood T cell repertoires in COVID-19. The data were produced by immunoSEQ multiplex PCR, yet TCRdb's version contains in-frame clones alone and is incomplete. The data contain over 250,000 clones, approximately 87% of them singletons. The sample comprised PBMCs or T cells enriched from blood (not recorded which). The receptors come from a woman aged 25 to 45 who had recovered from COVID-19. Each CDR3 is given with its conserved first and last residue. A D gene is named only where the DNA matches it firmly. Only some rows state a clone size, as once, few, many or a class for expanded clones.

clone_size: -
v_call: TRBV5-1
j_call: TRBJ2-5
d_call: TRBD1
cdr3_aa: CASNPGQGYQETQYF
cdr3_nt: TGCGCCAGCAATCCGGGACAGGGGTACCAAGAGACCCAGTACTTC

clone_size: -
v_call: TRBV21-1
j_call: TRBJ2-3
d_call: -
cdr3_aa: CASSKAVRDRGRNCGTDTQYF
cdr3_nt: TGTGCCAGCAGCAAAGCGGTGAGGGACAGGGGGCGAAACTGCGGCACAGATACGCAGTATTTT

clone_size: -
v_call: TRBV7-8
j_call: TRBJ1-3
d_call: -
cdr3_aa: CASSLDPSYSGNTIYF
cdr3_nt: TGTGCCAGCAGCTTAGATCCCAGTTACTCTGGAAACACCATATATTTT

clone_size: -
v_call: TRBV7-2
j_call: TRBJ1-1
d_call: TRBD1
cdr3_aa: CASSPQTGLNTEAFF
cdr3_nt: TGTGCCAGCAGCCCGCAGACAGGGTTGAACACTGAAGCTTTCTTT

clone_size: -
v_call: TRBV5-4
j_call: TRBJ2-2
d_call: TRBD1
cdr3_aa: CASSRGRETGELFF
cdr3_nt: TGTGCCAGCAGCAGGGGGCGCGAGACCGGGGAGCTGTTTTTT

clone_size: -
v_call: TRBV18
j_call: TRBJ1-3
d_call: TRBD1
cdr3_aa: CASSGTGGRNTIYF
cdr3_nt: TGTGCCAGCTCCGGGACAGGGGGAAGAAACACCATATATTTT

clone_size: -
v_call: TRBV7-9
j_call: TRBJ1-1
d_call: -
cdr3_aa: CASSLMGHWTEAFF
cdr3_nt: TGTGCCAGCAGCTTAATGGGGCATTGGACTGAAGCTTTCTTT

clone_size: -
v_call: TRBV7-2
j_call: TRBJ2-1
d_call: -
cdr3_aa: CASSLPPGFDNEQFF
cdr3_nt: TGTGCCAGCAGCTTACCCCCAGGGTTTGACAATGAGCAGTTCTTC

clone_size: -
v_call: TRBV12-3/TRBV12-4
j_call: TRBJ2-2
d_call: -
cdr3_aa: CASRASDTGELFF
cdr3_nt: TGTGCCAGCAGGGCTAGCGACACCGGGGAGCTGTTTTTT

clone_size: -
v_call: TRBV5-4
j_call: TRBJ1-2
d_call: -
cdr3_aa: CASSLASGGTVNGYTF
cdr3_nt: TGTGCCAGCAGCTTGGCCTCGGGGGGCACGGTTAATGGCTACACCTTC

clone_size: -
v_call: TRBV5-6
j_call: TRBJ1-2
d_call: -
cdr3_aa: CASSLAFGGAGGYTF
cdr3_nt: TGTGCCAGCAGCTTGGCCTTCGGGGGGGCCGGTGGCTACACCTTC

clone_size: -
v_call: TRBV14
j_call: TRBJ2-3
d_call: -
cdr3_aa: CASSQGMSGTQYF
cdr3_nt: TGTGCCAGCAGCCAAGGAATGAGTGGTACGCAGTATTTT

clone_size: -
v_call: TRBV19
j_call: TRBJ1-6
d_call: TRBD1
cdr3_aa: CASSVQGNNSPLHF
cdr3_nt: TGTGCCAGTAGTGTACAGGGGAACAATTCACCCCTCCACTTT

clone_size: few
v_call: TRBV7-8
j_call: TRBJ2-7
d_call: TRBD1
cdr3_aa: CASSPRTGGFHEQYF
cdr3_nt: TGTGCCAGCAGCCCCAGGACAGGGGGCTTCCACGAGCAGTACTTC

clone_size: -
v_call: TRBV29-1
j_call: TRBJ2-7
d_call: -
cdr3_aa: CSVEDLNRGYEQYF
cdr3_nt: TGCAGCGTTGAAGATCTAAATAGGGGCTACGAGCAGTACTTC

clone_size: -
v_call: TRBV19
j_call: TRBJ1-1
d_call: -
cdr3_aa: CASKGRSFMNTEAFF
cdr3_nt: TGTGCCAGTAAGGGGAGGAGCTTTATGAACACTGAAGCTTTCTTT

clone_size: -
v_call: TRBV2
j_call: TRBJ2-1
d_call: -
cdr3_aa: CASSRGGGQQFF
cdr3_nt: TGTGCCAGCAGTAGGGGGGGCGGGCAGCAGTTCTTC

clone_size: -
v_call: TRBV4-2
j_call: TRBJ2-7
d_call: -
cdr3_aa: CTSSQEGVPGFGEQYF
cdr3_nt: TGTACCAGCAGCCAAGAAGGAGTACCTGGGTTCGGCGAGCAGTACTTC

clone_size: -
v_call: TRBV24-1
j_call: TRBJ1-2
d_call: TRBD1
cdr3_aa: CATSDLGDRGFDGYTF
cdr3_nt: TGTGCCACCAGTGATTTGGGGGACAGGGGCTTTGATGGCTACACCTTC

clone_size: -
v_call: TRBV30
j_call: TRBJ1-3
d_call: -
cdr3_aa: CAWSLQVTIYF
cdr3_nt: TGTGCCTGGAGCCTCCAGGTCACCATATATTTT

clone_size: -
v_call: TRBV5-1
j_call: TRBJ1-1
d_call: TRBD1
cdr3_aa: CASSLSPTGANTEAFF
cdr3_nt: TGCGCCAGCAGCCTTAGCCCGACAGGGGCGAACACTGAAGCTTTCTTT

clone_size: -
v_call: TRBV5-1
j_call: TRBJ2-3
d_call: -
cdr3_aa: CASSFPQGLEDTQYF
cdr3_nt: TGCGCCAGCAGCTTCCCTCAGGGGTTAGAAGATACGCAGTATTTT

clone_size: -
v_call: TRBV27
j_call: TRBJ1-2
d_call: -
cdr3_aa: CASSLWAGANYGYTF
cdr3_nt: TGTGCCAGCAGTTTATGGGCGGGGGCAAACTATGGCTACACCTTC

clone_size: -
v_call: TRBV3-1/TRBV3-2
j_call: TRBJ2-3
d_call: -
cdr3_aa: CASSPPDWYTDTQYF
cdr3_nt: TGTGCCAGCAGCCCTCCGGACTGGTACACAGATACGCAGTATTTT

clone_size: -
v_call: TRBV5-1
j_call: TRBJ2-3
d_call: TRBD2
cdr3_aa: CASSLGPSGGASTDTQYF
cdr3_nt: TGCGCCAGCAGCTTGGGGCCTAGCGGGGGGGCCTCTACAGATACGCAGTATTTT

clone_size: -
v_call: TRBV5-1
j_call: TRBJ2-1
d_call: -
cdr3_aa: CASSLGGREQFF
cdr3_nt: TGCGCCAGCAGCCTGGGGGGGCGTGAGCAGTTCTTC

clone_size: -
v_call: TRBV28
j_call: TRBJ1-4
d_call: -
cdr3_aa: CASSLLAGDTTNEKLFF
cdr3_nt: TGTGCCAGCAGTTTATTGGCAGGCGATACAACTAATGAAAAACTGTTTTTT

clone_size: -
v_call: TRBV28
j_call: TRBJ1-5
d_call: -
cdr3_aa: CASRFPGLLNQPQHF
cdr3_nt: TGTGCCAGCCGCTTTCCGGGACTGCTCAATCAGCCCCAGCATTTT

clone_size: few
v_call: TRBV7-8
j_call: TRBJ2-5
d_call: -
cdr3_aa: CASSLGARTGETQYF
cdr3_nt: TGTGCCAGCAGCTTGGGGGCCCGCACTGGAGAGACCCAGTACTTC

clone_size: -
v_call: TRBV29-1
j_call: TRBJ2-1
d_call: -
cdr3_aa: CSVDRGAVDEQFF
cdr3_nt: TGCAGCGTTGACAGGGGCGCGGTCGATGAGCAGTTCTTC

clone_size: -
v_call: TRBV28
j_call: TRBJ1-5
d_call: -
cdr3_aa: CASRRNRVGNQPQHF
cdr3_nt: TGTGCCAGCAGGCGAAACAGGGTGGGCAATCAGCCCCAGCATTTT

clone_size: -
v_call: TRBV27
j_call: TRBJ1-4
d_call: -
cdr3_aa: CASRADSWNEKLFF
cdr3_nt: TGTGCCAGCAGAGCGGACAGCTGGAATGAAAAACTGTTTTTT

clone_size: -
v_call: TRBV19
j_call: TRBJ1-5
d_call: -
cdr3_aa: CASSMLRGYGNQPQHF
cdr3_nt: TGTGCCAGTAGTATGCTTAGGGGTTACGGTAATCAGCCCCAGCATTTT

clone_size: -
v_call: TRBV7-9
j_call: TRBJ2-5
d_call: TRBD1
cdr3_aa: CASSHGQGNRETQYF
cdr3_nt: TGTGCCAGCAGCCACGGACAGGGTAATCGGGAGACCCAGTACTTC

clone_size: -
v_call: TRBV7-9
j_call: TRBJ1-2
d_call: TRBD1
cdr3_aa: CASRGAPGQGYGYTF
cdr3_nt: TGTGCCAGCAGAGGGGCGCCGGGACAGGGGTATGGCTACACCTTC

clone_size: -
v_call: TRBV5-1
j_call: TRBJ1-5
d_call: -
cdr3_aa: CASSFGPGNQPQHF
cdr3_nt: TGCGCCAGCAGCTTTGGGCCCGGCAATCAGCCCCAGCATTTT

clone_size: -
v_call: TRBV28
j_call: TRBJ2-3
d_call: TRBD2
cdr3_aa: CATRTSGVDTQYF
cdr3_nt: TGTGCCACCAGGACTAGCGGGGTTGATACGCAGTATTTT

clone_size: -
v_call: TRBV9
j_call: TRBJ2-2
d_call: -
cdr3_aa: CASSVQGPGELFF
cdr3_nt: TGTGCCAGCAGCGTTCAGGGCCCCGGGGAGCTGTTTTTT

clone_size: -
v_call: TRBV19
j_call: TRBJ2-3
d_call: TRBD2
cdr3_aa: CASSRGTSGDTDTQYF
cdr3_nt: TGTGCCAGTAGTCGCGGGACTAGCGGGGATACAGATACGCAGTATTTT

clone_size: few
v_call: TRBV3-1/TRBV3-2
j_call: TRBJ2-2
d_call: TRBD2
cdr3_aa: CASSRRPGGNTGELFF
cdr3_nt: TGTGCCAGCAGCCGTCGACCGGGGGGGAACACCGGGGAGCTGTTTTTT

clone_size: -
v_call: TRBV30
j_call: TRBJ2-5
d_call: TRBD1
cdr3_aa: CAWSIQGETQYF
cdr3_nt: TGTGCCTGGAGTATACAGGGGGAGACCCAGTACTTC

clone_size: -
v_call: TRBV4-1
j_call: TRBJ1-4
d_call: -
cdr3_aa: CASTRERGGSANEKLFF
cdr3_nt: TGCGCCAGCACCCGGGAAAGGGGGGGTTCGGCTAATGAAAAACTGTTTTTT

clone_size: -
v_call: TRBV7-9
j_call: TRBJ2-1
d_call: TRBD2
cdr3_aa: CASRKLGLASVNEQFF
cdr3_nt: TGTGCCAGCAGGAAGTTAGGACTAGCGTCAGTCAATGAGCAGTTCTTC

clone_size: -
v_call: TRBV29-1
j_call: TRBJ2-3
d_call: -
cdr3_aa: CSATPADTQYF
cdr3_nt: TGCAGCGCTACGCCGGCAGATACGCAGTATTTT

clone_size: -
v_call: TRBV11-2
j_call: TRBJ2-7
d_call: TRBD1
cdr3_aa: CASSPDREGEQYF
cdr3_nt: TGTGCCAGCAGCCCCGACAGGGAAGGCGAGCAGTACTTC

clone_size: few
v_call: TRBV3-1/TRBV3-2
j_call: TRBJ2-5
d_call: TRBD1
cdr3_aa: CASRPTGRETQYF
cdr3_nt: TGTGCCAGCAGACCGACAGGGCGGGAGACCCAGTACTTC

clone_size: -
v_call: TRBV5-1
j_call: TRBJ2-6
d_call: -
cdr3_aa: CASSLELTGANVLTF
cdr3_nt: TGCGCCAGCAGCTTGGAGCTAACTGGGGCCAACGTCCTGACTTTC

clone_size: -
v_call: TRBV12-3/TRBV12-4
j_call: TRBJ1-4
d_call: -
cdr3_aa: CASTRGNDEKLFF
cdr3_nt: TGTGCCAGCACCCGGGGGAACGATGAAAAACTGTTTTTT

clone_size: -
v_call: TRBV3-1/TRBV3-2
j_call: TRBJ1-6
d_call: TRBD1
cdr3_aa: CASSRDRNSPLHF
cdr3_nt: TGTGCCAGCAGCCGGGACAGAAATTCACCCCTCCACTTT

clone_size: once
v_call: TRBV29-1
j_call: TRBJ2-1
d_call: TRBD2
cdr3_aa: CSVEDPGLAPPRGFF
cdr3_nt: TGCAGCGTTGAAGACCCGGGACTAGCGCCACCCCGGGGGTTCTTC

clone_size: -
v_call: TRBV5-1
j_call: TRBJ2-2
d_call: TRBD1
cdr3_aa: CASSGPGQGVPGELFF
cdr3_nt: TGCGCCAGCAGCGGTCCGGGACAGGGGGTCCCCGGGGAGCTGTTTTTT

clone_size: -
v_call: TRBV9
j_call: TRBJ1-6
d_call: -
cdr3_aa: CASSVDEGSPLHF
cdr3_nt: TGTGCCAGCAGCGTAGACGAGGGTTCACCCCTCCACTTT

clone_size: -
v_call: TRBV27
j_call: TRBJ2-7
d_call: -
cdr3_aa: CASSSTGLGNEQYF
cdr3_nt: TGTGCCAGCAGTTCGACAGGTTTGGGAAACGAGCAGTACTTC

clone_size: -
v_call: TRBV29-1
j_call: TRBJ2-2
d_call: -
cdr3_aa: CSVARAGGELFF
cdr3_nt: TGCAGCGTTGCCAGGGCAGGCGGGGAGCTGTTTTTT

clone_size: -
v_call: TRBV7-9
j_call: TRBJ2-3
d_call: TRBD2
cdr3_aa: CASSPGASGGGTDTQYF
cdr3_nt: TGTGCCAGCAGCCCCGGCGCTAGCGGGGGGGGGACAGATACGCAGTATTTT

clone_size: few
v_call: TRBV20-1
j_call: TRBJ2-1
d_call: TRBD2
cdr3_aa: CSASPSGGPGVGQFF
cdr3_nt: TGCAGTGCTAGTCCTAGCGGGGGCCCTGGAGTGGGGCAGTTCTTC

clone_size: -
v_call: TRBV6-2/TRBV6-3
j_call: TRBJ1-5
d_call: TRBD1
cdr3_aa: CASSHRGRPQHF
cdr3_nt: TGTGCCAGCAGCCACAGGGGCCGGCCCCAGCATTTT

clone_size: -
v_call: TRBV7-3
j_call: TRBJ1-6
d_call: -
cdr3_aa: CASSLTGGPGSPLHF
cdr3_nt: TGTGCCAGCAGCTTAACTGGAGGGCCGGGGTCACCCCTCCACTTT

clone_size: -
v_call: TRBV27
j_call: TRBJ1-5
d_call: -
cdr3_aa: CAGGPGRQPQHF
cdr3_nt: TGTGCCGGAGGCCCAGGTAGGCAGCCCCAGCATTTT